The 24 T cell receptor beta chains listed next were all sequenced from one sample in a study of blood T cell repertoires in COVID-19. Libraries were prepared by immunoSEQ multiplex PCR; TCRdb keeps only in-frame clonotypes and omits some of them. The data hold 310,000 or so clones, with about 90% observed a single time. What was sequenced was peripheral blood. These TCRs come from a woman aged 30 to 39 who had recovered from COVID-19.

V gene TRBV7-9 combines with J gene TRBJ1-1; TRBD1 matches at 9 bases. The CDR3 extends over 17 amino acids. V lost 7 bases and J lost 7; bases outside the gene matches: 19. CDR1 and CDR2 from the germline V gene are SEHNR and FQNEAQ (reference sequence). The CDR3 here is CASIWGQGFVAGDEAFF. Here the CDR3 DNA reads TGTGCCAGCATATGGGGACAGGGTTTTGTGGCCGGGGATGAAGCTTTCTTT.

This chain uses TRBV6-5 with TRBJ2-7, with D tentatively TRBD2 (5 bases). V was shortened by 2 bases and J by 0 bases, with 8 bases between the two germline ends. Per the germline V gene, CDR1 is MNHEY and CDR2 is SVGAGI. The CDR3 extends over 14 amino acids. The CDR3 region has the DNA TGTGCCAGCAGTTACCAGCGGATCTCCTACGAGCAGTACTTC. Residues: CASSYQRISYEQYF.

The V call is TRBV6-5, the J call TRBJ1-2; 7 bases agree with TRBD1. The CDR3 sequence is 13 residues long. Germline trimming cut 4 bases from V and 2 bases from J; bases unmatched to any gene: 1. Germline CDR1 reads MNHEY; CDR2 reads SVGAGI. CDR3 DNA sequence: TGTGCCAGCAGTTCGACAGGGAACTATGGCTACACCTTC. Protein sequence: CASSSTGNYGYTF.

V usage is TRBV10-3 and J usage is TRBJ1-5; 7 bases agree with TRBD1. The CDR3 is 14 residues long. Trimming cost V 4 bases and J 5 bases; bases outside gene matches: 5. Germline-derived CDR1 and CDR2 are ENHRY and SYGVKD. This chain's CDR3 is CAISATTGDQPQHF. CDR3 DNA sequence: TGTGCCATCAGTGCAACTACAGGGGATCAGCCCCAGCATTTT.

In its sample, this clone was seen once. The chain combines TRBV4-2 with TRBJ2-3; no clear D. The ends were cut back, 0 bases at V and 2 bases at J, with 9 bases in the middle. Germline CDR1 reads LGHNA; CDR2 reads YNFKEQ. This CDR3 contains 15 residues. The CDR3 sequence is CASSQDQKNTDTQYF. The CDR3, as DNA: TGTGCCAGCAGCCAAGATCAGAAAAACACAGATACGCAGTATTTT.

V gene TRBV29-1 combines with J gene TRBJ1-3; 10 bases are a match to TRBD1. The CDR3 spans 16 residues. Germline trimming cut 0 bases from V and 2 bases from J; bases unmatched to any gene: 4. The germline V gene has CDR1 SQVTM and CDR2 ANQGSEA. CDR3 sequence reads: CSVEDLDRGPGNTIYF. CDR3 DNA sequence: TGCAGCGTTGAAGATCTTGACAGGGGGCCTGGAAACACCATATATTTT.

The table lists this clone with a count of one. J is TRBJ1-3 and V is TRBV19; 8 nucleotides match TRBD1. The length of the CDR3 is 14 residues. With V trimmed by 9 bases and J by 0 bases, 4 bases remained unmatched. The germline CDR1 and CDR2 sequences are LNHDA and SQIVND (reference sequence). As DNA, the CDR3 is TGTGCCAGCTCCGACAGGGGCTCTGGAAACACCATATATTTT. It specifies CASSDRGSGNTIYF.

Only a few counts were recorded for this clone. V usage is TRBV5-1 and J usage is TRBJ2-7; 14 nucleotides align to TRBD2. The CDR3 runs to 16 residues. Losses at the gene ends were 4 bases for V and 6 bases for J; bases not matched to a gene: 9. Germline CDR1 is SGHRS and CDR2 is YFSETQ. The CDR3: CASSRGTSGSVSEQYF. The CDR3 nucleotides are TGCGCCAGCAGCCGCGGGACTAGCGGGAGTGTATCCGAGCAGTACTTC.

This chain connects TRBV19 to TRBJ1-6, with TRBD1 matching over 7 bases. The V and J ends lost 6 bases and 7 bases, in that order; junction bases with no gene match: 3. The CDR3 is made up of 13 amino acids. Germline-derived CDR1 and CDR2 are LNHDA and SQIVND (reference sequence). The CDR3 region is CASRGTVNSPLHF. The CDR3 nucleotides read TGTGCCAGTAGAGGGACAGTCAATTCACCCCTCCACTTT.

J is TRBJ2-5 and V is TRBV6-5, with 10 nucleotides matching TRBD1. Germline trimming cut 6 bases from V and 5 bases from J; bases unmatched to any gene: 6. The V gene's germline CDR1 is MNHEY and CDR2 SVGAGI. The CDR3 covers 14 residues. As DNA, the CDR3 is TGTGCCAGCAGGCCGACAGGGGGCCGGGAGACCCAGTACTTC. Protein: CASRPTGGRETQYF.

The chain recombines TRBV11-3 with TRBJ2-7; tentatively, D is TRBD2 (5 bases). Trimming cost V 1 base and J 6 bases, with 10 bases left between them. The CDR3 consists of 13 residues. Germline CDR1 is SGHNT and CDR2 is YENEEA. Here the CDR3 reads CASSLGVGSEQYF. In DNA, the CDR3 is TGTGCCAGCAGCTTAGGTGTGGGGAGCGAGCAGTACTTC.

This clone was seen a few times. V is TRBV5-1 and J is TRBJ2-7, with a weak D call TRBD1 (6 bases). CDR1 is SGHRS, CDR2 YFSETQ, per germline. V lost 0 bases and J lost 5, with 12 bases in between. CDR3 length: 14 residues. The CDR3 DNA sequence: TGCGCCAGCAGCTTGGAGGTCAGGGGTGACGAGCAGTACTTC. Protein product: CASSLEVRGDEQYF.

The chain employs TRBV19 and TRBJ1-1; tentative D call: TRBD1 (5 bases). The germline V gene has CDR1 LNHDA and CDR2 SQIVND (reference sequence). The CDR3 is 13 amino acids. The V end was cut by 9 bases, the J end by 1 base, with 12 bases between. The CDR3 DNA is TGTGCCAGCCACCCAAGGGGGAACACTGAAGCTTTCTTT. Protein sequence: CASHPRGNTEAFF. Together with reference TRBV19 and TRBJ1-1, the CDR3 gives the full variable domain: DGGITQSPKYLFRKEGQNVTLSCEQNLNHDAMYWYRQDPGQGLRLIYYSQIVNDFQKGDIAEGYSVSREKKESFPLTVTSAQKNPTAFYLCASHPRGNTEAFFGQGTRLTVV.

The rearrangement uses TRBV10-3 and TRBJ2-1; 9 bases are shared with TRBD2. V was pared by 5 bases and J by 9 bases, with 2 bases of the junction left unmatched. Germline V CDR1 and CDR2: ENHRY, SYGVKD. The CDR3 loop spans 12 amino acids. The CDR3 DNA reads TGTGCCATCAGTTTTAGCGGGAGTGAGCAGTTCTTC. Translation gives CAISFSGSEQFF.

The chain joins TRBV6-5 to TRBJ1-6, with 7 bases lining up with TRBD1. Germline V gene lookup returns CDR1 MNHEY and CDR2 SVGAGI. The CDR3 runs to 13 residues. With V trimmed by 8 bases and J by 8 bases, 6 bases remained unmatched. The CDR3 sequence is CASGRDSDSPLHF. The CDR3 DNA reads as TGTGCCAGCGGACGGGACAGCGATTCACCCCTCCACTTT.

This clone was detected once. This chain links TRBV25-1 with TRBJ1-1; 7 positions agree with TRBD1. V was clipped by 1 base and J by 1 base; unmatched bases: 6. This CDR3 is 16 amino acids long. The germline gives CDR1 MGHDK, CDR2 SYGVNS. The CDR3 DNA follows: TGTGCCAGCAGTGAATTCCCCAGGGACAGGAACACTGAAGCTTTCTTT. The encoded protein is CASSEFPRDRNTEAFF.

The rearrangement links TRBV5-1 to TRBJ1-1; possibly TRBD1 for D (5 bases). The V end lost 3 bases, the J end lost 7 bases, and 10 bases lay between the germline ends. This CDR3 is 12 amino acids long. The germline V gene has CDR1 SGHRS and CDR2 YFSETQ. The CDR3 reads CASSSDRGEAFF. CDR3 sequence (DNA): TGCGCCAGCAGCTCTGACAGAGGTGAAGCTTTCTTT. Using reference TRBV5-1 and TRBJ1-1 for the parts outside the CDR3, the full variable domain is KAGVTQTPRYLIKTRGQQVTLSCSPISGHRSVSWYQQTPGQGLQFLFEYFSETQRNKGNFPGRFSGRQFSNSRSEMNVSTLELGDSALYLCASSSDRGEAFFGQGTRLTVV.

V and J are TRBV2 and TRBJ1-2; D uncertain. This CDR3 contains 15 residues. The V and J ends lost 0 bases and 4 bases respectively, with 12 bases between them. Germline V lookup: CDR1 SNHLY, CDR2 FYNNEI. In nucleotides, the CDR3 is TGTGCCAGCAGTGAAGCGCTTGGAGGAAGCTATGGCTACACCTTC. Protein product: CASSEALGGSYGYTF.

This clone was seen only a few times. CDR3 amino acids: CAIKVSGTSYEQYF. The CDR3 DNA reads TGTGCCATCAAGGTTAGCGGGACTAGCTACGAGCAGTACTTC. The V gene is TRBV10-3, the J gene TRBJ2-7; 8 bases align to TRBD2. The CDR3 has 14 residues. Per the germline V gene, CDR1 is ENHRY and CDR2 is SYGVKD. The V segment lost 7 bases and the J segment 3 bases; nucleotides outside the gene matches: 8.

This clone was seen just once. The V and J genes are TRBV7-8 and TRBJ2-1; the match to TRBD1 covers 9 bases. The ends lost 4 bases at V and 1 base at J; junction bases unmatched: 2. CDR3 size: 15 residues. The germline V gene has CDR1 SGHVS and CDR2 FQNEAQ. The chain's CDR3 is CASSSGTGSYNEQFF. The DNA for the CDR3 is TGTGCCAGCAGCTCCGGGACAGGGTCCTACAATGAGCAGTTCTTC.

The gene calls are TRBV20-1 and TRBJ1-3, with TRBD1 as a possible D gene (5 bases). Trimming removed 3 bases from V and 5 bases from J, with 11 bases in between. Germline CDR1 and CDR2: DFQATT and SNEGSKA (reference sequence). The CDR3 runs 13 residues. This chain's CDR3 is CSASPQGRNTIYF. The CDR3 DNA reads as TGCAGTGCTAGTCCGCAGGGAAGAAACACCATATATTTT.

The rearrangement links TRBV18 to TRBJ1-2; 11 nucleotides agree with TRBD1. In germline, CDR1 is KGHSH, CDR2 LQKENI. Trimming cost V 3 bases and J 8 bases; bases outside gene matches: 14. The CDR3 totals 17 residues. For the CDR3, the DNA is TGTGCCAGCTCACCGGGCCCTAGTGGACAGGGGGCGAGGGGCTACACCTTC. Protein: CASSPGPSGQGARGYTF.

The J gene is TRBJ2-3, the V gene TRBV5-8; 9 bases are a match to TRBD2. Looked up from germline, CDR1 is SGHTS and CDR2 is YDEGEE. V shed 2 bases, J shed 4 bases, and the junction held 2 bases outside the gene matches. This CDR3 comprises 14 residues. In DNA form, the CDR3 reads TGTGCCAGCAGCTTCGCGGGAGGGTCAGATACGCAGTATTTT. Amino acids: CASSFAGGSDTQYF. Based on the CDR3 plus reference TRBV5-8 and TRBJ2-3, the full variable domain is EAGVTQSPTHLIKTRGQQATLRCSPISGHTSVYWYQQALGLGLQFLLWYDEGEERNRGNFPPRFSGRQFPNYSSELNVNALELEDSALYLCASSFAGGSDTQYFGPGTRLTVL.

The count of this clone is one. This chain joins TRBV6-5 and TRBJ2-7, with D possibly matching TRBD1 (6 bases). The CDR3 is made up of 13 amino acids. V was clipped by 7 bases and J by 5 bases, with 15 bases between them. Germline V gene data show CDR1 as MNHEY and CDR2 as SVGAGI. The CDR3 here is CASKDSFLHEQYF. CDR3 sequence (DNA): TGTGCCAGCAAGGACAGTTTCCTCCACGAGCAGTACTTC.